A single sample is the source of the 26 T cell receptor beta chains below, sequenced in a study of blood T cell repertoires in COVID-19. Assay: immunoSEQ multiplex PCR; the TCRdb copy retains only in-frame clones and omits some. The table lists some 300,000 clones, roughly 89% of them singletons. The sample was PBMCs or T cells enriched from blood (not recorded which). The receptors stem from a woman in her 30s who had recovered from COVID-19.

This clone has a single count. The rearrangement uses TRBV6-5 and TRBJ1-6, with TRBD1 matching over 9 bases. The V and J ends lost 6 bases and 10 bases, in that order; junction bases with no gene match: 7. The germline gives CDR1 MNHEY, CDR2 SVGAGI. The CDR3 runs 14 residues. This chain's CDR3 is CASRGTGWRSPLHF. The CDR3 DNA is TGTGCCAGCAGGGGGACAGGGTGGAGGTCACCCCTCCACTTT.

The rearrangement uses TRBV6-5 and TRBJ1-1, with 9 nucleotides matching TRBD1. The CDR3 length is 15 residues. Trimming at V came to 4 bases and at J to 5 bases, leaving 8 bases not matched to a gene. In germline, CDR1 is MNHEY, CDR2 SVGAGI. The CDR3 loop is CASSFPGQGETEAFF. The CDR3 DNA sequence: TGTGCCAGCAGTTTCCCGGGACAGGGAGAGACTGAAGCTTTCTTT.

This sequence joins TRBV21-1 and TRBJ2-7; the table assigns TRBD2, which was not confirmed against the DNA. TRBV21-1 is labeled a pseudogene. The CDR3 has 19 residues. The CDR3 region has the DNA TGTGCCAGCAGCAAAGGTAATCCGGGACTAGCGGGAGGGGCCTACGAGCAGTACTTC. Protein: CASSKGNPGLAGGAYEQYF.

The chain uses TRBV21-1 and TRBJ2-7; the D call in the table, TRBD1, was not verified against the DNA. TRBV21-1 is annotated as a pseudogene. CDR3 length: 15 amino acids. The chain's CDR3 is CASSKVVRGKYEQYF. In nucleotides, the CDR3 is TGTGCCAGCAGCAAAGTAGTCAGGGGGAAGTACGAGCAGTACTTC.

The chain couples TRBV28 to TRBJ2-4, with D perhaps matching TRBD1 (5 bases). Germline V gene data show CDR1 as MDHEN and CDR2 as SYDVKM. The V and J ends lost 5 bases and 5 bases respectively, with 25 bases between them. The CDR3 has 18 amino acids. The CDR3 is CASSGLGARIGFENIQYF. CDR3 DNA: TGTGCCAGCAGTGGCTTAGGGGCGCGAATAGGTTTTGAAAACATTCAGTACTTC.

The CDR3 sequence is CASTLMTGYPEKLFF. Here the CDR3 DNA reads TGTGCCAGCACTCTTATGACAGGGTATCCTGAAAAACTGTTTTTT. The chain combines TRBV6-6 with TRBJ1-4, with 7 bases matching TRBD1. The CDR3 covers 15 residues. The germline CDR1 and CDR2 sequences are MNHNY and SVGAGI (reference sequence). Germline trimming cut 7 bases from V and 7 bases from J; bases unmatched to any gene: 12.

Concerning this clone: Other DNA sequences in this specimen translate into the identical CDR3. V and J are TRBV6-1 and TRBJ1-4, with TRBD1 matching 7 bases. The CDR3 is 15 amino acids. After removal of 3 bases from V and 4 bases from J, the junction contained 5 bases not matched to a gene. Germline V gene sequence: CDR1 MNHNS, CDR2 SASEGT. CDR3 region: CASSDRQGFNEKLFF. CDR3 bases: TGTGCCAGCAGTGATCGACAGGGATTTAATGAAAAACTGTTTTTT.

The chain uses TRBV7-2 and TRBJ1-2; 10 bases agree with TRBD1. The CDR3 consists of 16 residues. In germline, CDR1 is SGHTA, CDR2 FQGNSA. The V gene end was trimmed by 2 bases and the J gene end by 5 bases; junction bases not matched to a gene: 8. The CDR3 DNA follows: TGTGCCAGCAGCTTAAGTCAGGACAGGGGGATTTATGGCTACACCTTC. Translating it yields CASSLSQDRGIYGYTF.

The DNA of the CDR3 is TGTGCCAGCAGCTTAGATGTGAGCTTGGGGGGCACTGAAGCTTTCTTT. Protein product: CASSLDVSLGGTEAFF. The chain couples TRBV7-8 to TRBJ1-1; D perhaps matches TRBD1 (5 bases). V was pared by 1 base and J by 4 bases, with 16 bases between. Germline V lookup: CDR1 SGHVS, CDR2 FQNEAQ. This CDR3 spans 16 amino acids.

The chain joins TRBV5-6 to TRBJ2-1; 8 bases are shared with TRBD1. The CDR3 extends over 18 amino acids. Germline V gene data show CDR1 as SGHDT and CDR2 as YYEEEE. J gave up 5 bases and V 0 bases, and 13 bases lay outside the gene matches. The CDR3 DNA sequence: TGTGCCAGCAGCTTGGACATCCGGGACAGGATCCTCCACAATGAGCAGTTCTTC. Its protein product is CASSLDIRDRILHNEQFF.

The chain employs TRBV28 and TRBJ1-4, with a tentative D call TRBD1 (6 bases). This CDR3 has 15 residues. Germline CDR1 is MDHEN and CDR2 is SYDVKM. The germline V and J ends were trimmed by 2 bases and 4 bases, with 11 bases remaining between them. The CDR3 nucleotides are TGTGCCAGCAGTTTAGGGGGCGGTAATAATGAAAAACTGTTTTTT. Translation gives CASSLGGGNNEKLFF.

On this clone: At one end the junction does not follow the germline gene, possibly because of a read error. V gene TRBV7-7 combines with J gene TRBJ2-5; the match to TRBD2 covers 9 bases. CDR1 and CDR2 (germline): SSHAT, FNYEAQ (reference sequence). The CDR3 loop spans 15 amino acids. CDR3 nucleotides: TGTGCTAGCAGCTTGGGGACTAGCCTAGAAGAGACCCAGTACTTC. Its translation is CASSLGTSLEETQYF.

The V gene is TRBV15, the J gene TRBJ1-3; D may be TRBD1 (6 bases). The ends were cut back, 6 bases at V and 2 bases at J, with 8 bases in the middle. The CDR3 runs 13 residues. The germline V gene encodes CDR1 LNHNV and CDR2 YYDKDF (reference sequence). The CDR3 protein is CATSRTAGNTIYF. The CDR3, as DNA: TGTGCCACCAGTAGGACAGCTGGAAACACCATATATTTT. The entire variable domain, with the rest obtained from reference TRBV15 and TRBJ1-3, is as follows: DAMVIQNPRYQVTQFGKPVTLSCSQTLNHNVMYWYQQKSSQAPKLLFHYYDKDFNNEADTPDNFQSRRPNTSFCFLDIRSPGLGDTAMYLCATSRTAGNTIYFGEGSWLTVV.

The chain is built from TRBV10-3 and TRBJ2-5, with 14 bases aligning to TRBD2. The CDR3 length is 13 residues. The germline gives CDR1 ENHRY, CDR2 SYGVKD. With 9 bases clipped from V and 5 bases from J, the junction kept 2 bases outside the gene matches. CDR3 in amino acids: CAIRLAGGETQYF. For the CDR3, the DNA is TGTGCCATTCGACTAGCGGGGGGGGAGACCCAGTACTTC.

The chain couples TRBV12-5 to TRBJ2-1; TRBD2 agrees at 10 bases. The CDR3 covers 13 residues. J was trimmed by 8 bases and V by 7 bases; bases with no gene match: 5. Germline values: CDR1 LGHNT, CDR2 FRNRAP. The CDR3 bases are TGTGCTAGTGCTAGCGGGAGTCTAGATGAGCAGTTCTTC. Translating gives CASASGSLDEQFF.

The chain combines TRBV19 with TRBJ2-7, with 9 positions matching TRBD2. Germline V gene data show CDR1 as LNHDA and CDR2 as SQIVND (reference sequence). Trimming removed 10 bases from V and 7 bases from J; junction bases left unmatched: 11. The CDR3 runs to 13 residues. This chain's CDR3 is CATSKREAVEQYF. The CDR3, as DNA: TGTGCCACCAGTAAGCGGGAGGCGGTAGAGCAGTACTTC.

CDR3 loop: CASSEKTDYITQYF. In DNA, the CDR3 is TGTGCCAGCAGTGAAAAAACGGACTACATTACGCAGTATTTT. The chain recombines TRBV6-1 with TRBJ2-3, with TRBD2 as a possible D gene (6 bases). Trimming shortened V by 2 bases and J by 8 bases, and 14 bases separated the two germline ends. The germline gives CDR1 MNHNS, CDR2 SASEGT. The CDR3 is 14 amino acids.

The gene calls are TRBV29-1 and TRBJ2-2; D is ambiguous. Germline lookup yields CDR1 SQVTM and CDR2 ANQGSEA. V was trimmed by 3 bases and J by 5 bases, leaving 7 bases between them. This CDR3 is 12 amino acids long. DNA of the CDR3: TGCAGCGTTGACGCTCGGACCGGGGAGCTGTTTTTT. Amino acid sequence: CSVDARTGELFF.

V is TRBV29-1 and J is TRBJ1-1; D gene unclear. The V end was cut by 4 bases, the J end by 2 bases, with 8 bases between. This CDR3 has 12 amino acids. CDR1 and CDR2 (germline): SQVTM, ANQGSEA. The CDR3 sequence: CSVVQDNTEAFF. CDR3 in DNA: TGCAGCGTTGTTCAGGATAACACTGAAGCTTTCTTT.

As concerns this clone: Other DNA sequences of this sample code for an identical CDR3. In nucleotides, the CDR3 is TGCGCCAGCAGCTTGACTAGCGGGAGCTCCTACAATGAGCAGTTCTTC. It yields the protein CASSLTSGSSYNEQFF. The genes are TRBV5-1 and TRBJ2-1, with 11 bases fitting TRBD2. V shed 1 base and J 0 bases; nucleotides not matched to a gene: 0. The CDR3 length is 16 residues. The germline V gene encodes CDR1 SGHRS and CDR2 YFSETQ.

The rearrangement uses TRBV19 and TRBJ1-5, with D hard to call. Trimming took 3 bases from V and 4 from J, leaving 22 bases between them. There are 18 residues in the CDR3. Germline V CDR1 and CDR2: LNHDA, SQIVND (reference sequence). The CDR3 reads CASSMAAVKDPGNQPQHF. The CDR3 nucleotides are TGTGCCAGTAGTATGGCAGCAGTAAAGGATCCGGGTAATCAGCCCCAGCATTTT.

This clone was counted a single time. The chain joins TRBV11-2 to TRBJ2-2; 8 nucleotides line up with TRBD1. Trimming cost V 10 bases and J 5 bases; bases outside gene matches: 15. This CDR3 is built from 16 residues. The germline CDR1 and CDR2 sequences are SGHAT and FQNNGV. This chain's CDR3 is CAIKTGAKGGTGELFF. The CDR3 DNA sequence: TGTGCCATCAAGACAGGGGCGAAAGGTGGGACCGGGGAGCTGTTTTTT.

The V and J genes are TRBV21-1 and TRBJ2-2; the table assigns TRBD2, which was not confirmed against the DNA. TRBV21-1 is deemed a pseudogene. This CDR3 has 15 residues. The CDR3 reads CASSTGTRFVGELFF. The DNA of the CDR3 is TGTGCCAGCAGCACCGGGACTAGATTTGTCGGGGAGCTGTTTTTT.

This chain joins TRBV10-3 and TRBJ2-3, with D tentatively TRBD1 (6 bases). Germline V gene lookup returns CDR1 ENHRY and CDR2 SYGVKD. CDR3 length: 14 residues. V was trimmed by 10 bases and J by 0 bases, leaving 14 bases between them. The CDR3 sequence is CATLGQPSTDTQYF. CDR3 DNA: TGTGCCACCCTTGGACAGCCGAGCACAGATACGCAGTATTTT.

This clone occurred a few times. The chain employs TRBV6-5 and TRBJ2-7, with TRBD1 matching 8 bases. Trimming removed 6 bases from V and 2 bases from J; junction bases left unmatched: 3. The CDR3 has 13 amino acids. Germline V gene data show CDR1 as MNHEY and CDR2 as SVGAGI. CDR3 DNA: TGTGCCAGCAGCCTACAGGGGGCCTACGAGCAGTACTTC. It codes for CASSLQGAYEQYF.

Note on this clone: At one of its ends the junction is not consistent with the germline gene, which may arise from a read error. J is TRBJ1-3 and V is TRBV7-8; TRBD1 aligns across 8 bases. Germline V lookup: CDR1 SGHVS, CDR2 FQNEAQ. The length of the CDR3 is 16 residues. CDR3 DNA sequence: TGTGCCAGCACCTTAGGACAGGGAGCGTCTGGAAACACCATATATTTT. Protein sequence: CASTLGQGASGNTIYF.